This T cell receptor beta chain was recorded in a study of CD4 and CD8 cells across lung adenocarcinoma regions. V lost 2 bases, J lost 6 bases, and 4 bases lay in between. This CDR3 has 12 amino acids. Germline-derived CDR1 and CDR2 are SGHTA and FQGNSA. The patients had localized lung adenocarcinoma, a non-small cell subtype. TCRdb fed the PCR reads into MiXCR, producing one record per CDR3 protein. There are fewer than 4,000 distinct CDR3 sequences in the sample; roughly 51% occur only once, and 40% to 55% lies in the top ten. This chain joins TRBV7-2 and TRBJ2-2; the D is unclear. This receptor was obtained from a male donor with lung adenocarcinoma. The CD4 and CD8 labels of this study may be unreliable. Sequencing was done on a sample of CD8+ T cells from the center of a lung tumor. CDR3 nucleotide sequence: TGTGCCAGCAGCTTAAGGCCCGGGGAGCTGTTTTTT. Translating it yields CASSLRPGELFF.